This T cell receptor (beta chain) was sequenced for a study of CD8+ T cells in alopecia areata. The treatment: oral pan-JAK inhibitor, 5-10 mg twice daily. The sequencing template was cDNA reverse transcribed from extracted RNA. TCRdb's copy holds only in-frame clones and misses some; the assay was immunoSEQ multiplex PCR. The table records 150,000 to 200,000 clones, roughly 60% of them present only once. The V and J ends lost 2 bases and 11 bases respectively, with 14 bases between them. The CDR3 consists of 12 residues. Germline V CDR1 and CDR2: SGDLS, YYNGEE. The sample here was CD4+ T cells sorted from blood, taken at approximately week 50, from a patient treated with tofacitinib. The TCR was taken from a human donor with alopecia areata. The chain combines TRBV9 with TRBJ2-7; TRBD1 or TRBD2 may be the D gene (5 bases each). The CDR3 DNA is TGTGCCAGCAGCGTTCGGGGCATTGAGAAGTACTTC. Protein sequence: CASSVRGIEKYF.